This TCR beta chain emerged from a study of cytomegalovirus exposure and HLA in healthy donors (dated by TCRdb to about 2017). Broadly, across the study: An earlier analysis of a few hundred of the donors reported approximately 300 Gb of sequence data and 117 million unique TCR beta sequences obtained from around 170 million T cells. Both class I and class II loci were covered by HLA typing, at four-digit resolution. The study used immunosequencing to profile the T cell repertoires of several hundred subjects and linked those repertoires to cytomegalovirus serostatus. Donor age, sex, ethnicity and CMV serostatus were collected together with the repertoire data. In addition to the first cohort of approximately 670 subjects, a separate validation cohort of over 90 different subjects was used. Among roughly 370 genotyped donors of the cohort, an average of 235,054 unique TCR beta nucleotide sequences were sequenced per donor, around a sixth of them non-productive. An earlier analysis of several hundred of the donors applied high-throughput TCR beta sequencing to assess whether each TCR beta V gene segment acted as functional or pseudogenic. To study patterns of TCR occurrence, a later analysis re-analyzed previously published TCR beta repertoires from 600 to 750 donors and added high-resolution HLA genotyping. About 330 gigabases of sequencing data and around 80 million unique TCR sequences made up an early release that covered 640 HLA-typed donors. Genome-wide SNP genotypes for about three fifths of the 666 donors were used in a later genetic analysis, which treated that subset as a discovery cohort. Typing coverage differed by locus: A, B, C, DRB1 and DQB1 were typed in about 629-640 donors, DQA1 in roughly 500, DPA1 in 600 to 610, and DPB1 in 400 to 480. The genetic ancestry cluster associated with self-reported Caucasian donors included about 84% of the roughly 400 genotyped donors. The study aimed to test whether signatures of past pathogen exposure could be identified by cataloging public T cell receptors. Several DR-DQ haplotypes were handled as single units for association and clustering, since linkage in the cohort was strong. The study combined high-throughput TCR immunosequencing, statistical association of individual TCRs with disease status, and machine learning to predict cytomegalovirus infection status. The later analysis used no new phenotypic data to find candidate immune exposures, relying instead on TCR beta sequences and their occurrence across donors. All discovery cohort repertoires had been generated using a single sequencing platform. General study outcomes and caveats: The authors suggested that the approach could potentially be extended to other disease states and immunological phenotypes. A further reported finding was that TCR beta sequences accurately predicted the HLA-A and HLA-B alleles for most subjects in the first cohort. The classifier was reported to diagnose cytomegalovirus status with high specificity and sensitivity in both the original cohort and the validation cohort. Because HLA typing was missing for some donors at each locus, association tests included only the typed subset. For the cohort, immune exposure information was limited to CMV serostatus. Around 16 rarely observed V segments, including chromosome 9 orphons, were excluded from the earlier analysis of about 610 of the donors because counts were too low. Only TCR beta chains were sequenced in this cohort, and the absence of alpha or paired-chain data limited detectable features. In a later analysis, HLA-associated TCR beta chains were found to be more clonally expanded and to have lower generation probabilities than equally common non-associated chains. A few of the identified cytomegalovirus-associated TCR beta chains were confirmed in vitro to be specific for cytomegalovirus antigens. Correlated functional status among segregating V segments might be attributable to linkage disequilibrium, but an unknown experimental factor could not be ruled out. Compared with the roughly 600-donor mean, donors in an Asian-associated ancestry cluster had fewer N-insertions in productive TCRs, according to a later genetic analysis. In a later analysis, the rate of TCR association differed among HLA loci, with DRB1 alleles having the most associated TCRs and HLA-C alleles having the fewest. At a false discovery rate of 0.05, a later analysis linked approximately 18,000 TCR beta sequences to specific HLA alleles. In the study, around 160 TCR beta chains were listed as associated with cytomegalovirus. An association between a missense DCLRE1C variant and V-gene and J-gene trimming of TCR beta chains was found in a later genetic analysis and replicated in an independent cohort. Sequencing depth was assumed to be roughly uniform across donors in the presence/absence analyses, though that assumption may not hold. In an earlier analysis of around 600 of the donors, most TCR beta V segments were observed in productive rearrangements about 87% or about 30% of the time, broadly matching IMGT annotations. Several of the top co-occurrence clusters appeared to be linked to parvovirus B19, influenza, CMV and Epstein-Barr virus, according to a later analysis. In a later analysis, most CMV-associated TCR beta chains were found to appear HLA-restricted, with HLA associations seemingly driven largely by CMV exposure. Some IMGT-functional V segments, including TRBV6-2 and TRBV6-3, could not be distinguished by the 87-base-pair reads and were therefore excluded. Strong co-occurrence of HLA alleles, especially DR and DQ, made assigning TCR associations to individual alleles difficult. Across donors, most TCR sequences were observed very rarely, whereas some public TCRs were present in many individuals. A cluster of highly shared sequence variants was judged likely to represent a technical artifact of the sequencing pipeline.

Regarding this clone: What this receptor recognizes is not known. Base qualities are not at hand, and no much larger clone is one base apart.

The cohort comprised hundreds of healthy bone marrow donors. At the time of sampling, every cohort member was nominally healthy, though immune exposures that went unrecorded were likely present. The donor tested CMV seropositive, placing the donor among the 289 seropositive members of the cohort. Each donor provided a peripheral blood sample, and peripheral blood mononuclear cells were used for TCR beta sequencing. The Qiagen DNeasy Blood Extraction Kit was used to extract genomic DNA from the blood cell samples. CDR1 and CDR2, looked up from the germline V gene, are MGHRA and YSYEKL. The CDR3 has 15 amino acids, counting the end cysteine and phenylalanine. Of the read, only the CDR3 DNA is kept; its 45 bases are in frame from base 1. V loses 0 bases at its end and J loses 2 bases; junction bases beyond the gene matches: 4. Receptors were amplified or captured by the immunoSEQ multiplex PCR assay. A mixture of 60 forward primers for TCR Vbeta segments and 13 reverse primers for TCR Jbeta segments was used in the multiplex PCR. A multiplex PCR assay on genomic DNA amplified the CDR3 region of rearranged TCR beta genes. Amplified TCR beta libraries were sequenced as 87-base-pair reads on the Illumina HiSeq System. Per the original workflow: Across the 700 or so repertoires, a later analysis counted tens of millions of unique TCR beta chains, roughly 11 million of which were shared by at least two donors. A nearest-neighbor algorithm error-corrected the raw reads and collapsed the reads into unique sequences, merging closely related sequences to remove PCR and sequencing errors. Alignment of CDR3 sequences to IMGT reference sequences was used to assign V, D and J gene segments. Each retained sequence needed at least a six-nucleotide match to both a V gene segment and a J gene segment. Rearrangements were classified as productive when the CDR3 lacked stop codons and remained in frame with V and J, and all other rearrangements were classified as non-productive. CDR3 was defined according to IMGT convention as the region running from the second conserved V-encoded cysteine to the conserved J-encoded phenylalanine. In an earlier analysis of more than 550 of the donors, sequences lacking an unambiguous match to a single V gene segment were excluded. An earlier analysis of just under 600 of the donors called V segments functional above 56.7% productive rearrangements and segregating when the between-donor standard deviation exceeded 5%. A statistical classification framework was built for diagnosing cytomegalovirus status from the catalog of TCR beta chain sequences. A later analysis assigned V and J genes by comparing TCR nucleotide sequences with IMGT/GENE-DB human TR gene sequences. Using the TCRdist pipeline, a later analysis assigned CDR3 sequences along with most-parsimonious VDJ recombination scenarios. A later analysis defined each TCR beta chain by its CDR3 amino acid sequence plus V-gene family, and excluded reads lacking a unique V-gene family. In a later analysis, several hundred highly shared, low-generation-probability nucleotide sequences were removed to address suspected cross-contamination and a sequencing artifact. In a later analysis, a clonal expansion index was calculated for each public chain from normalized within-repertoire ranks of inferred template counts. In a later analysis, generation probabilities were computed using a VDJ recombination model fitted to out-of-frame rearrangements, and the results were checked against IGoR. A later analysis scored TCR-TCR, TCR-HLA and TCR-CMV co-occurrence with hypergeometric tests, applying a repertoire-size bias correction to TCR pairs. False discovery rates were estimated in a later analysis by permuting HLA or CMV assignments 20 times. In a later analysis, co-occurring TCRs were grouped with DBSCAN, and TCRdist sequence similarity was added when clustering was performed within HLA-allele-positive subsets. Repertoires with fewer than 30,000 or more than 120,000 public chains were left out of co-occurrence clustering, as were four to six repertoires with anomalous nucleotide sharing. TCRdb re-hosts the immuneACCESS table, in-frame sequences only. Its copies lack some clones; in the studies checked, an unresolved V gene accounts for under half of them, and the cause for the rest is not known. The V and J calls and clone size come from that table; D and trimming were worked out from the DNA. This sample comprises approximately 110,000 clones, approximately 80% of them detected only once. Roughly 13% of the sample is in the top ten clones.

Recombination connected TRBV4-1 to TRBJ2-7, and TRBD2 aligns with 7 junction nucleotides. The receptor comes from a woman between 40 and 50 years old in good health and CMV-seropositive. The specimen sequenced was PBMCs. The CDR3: CASSQERAGTYEQYF. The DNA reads TGCGCCAGCAGCCAAGAAAGAGCGGGGACCTACGAGCAGTACTTC.